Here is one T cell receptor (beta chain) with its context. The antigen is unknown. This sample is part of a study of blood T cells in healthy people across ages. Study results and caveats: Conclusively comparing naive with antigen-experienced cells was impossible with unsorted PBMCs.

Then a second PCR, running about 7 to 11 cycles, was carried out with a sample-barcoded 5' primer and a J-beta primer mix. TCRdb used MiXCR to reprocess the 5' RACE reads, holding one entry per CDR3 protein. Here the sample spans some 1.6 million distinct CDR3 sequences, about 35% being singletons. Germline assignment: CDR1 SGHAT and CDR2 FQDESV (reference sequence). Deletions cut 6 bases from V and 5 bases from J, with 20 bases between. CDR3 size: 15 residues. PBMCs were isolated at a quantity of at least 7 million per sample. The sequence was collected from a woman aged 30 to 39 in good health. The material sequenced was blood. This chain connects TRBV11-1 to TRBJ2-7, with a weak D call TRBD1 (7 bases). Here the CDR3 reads CASRRSRQGGHEQYF. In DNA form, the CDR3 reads TGTGCCAGCAGACGTAGCAGACAGGGAGGCCACGAGCAGTACTTC.